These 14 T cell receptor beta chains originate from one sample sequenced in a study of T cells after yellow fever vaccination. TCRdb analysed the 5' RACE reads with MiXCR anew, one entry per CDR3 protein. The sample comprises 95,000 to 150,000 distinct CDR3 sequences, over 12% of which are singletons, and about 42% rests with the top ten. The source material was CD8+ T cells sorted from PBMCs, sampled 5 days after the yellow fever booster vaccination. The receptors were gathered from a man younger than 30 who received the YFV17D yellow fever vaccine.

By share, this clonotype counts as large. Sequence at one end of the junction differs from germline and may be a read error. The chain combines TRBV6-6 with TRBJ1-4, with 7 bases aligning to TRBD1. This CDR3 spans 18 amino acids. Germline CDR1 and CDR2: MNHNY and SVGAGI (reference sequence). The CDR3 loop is CASSHSLQGTATNEKLFF. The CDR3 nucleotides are TGTGCCAGCAGTCACTCCCTACAGGGGACAGCAACTAATGAAAAACTGTTTTTT.

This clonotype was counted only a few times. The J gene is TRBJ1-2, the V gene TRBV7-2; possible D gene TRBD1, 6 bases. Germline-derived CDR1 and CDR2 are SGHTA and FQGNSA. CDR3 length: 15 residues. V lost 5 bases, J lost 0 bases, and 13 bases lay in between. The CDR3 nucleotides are TGTGCCAGCAGCCCAGCGGGGGGCTCTAACTATGGCTACACCTTC. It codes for CASSPAGGSNYGYTF.

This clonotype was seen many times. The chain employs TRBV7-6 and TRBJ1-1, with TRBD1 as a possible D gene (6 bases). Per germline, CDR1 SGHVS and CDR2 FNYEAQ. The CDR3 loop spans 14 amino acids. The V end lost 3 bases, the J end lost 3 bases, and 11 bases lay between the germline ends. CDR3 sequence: CASSLATGYTEAFF. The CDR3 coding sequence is TGTGCCAGCAGCTTGGCTACAGGGTACACTGAAGCTTTCTTT.

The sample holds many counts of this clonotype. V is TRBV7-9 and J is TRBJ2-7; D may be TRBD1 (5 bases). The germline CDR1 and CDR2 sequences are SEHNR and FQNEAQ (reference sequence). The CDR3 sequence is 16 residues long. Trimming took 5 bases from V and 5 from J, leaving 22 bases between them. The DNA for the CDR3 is TGTGCCAGCAGCCCGCCCTTCTTGGGGCGCGAGAACGAGCAGTACTTC. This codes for CASSPPFLGRENEQYF.

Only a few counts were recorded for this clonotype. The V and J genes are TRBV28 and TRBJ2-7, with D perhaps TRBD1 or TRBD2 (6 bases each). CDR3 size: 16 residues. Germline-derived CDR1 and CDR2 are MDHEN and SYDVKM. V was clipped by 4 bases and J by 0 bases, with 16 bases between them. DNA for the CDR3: TGTGCCAGCAGTTCCCCCAGGAGGGGGAGCTCCTACGAGCAGTACGTC. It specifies CASSSPRRGSSYEQYV.

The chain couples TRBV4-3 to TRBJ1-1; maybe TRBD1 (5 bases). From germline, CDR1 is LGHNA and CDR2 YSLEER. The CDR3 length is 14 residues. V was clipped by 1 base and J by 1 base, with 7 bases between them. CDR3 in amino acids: CASSQAGSNTEAFF. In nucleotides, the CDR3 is TGCGCCAGCAGCCAAGCAGGGTCGAACACTGAAGCTTTCTTT.

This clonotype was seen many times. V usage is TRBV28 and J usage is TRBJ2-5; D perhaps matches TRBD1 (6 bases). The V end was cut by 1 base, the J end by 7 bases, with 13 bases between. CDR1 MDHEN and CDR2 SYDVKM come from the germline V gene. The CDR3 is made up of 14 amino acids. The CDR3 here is CASSLLWGQGTQYF. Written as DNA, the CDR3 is TGTGCCAGCAGTTTATTATGGGGGCAGGGGACCCAGTACTTC.

CDR3 DNA sequence: TGCGCCAGCAGCCAAATAGTTGGAGCCTATAATTCACCCCTCCACTTT. Translated: CASSQIVGAYNSPLHF. The chain employs TRBV4-1 and TRBJ1-6; no clear D gene. Germline values: CDR1 MGHRA, CDR2 YSYEKL. Trimming stripped 2 bases from V and 2 bases from J, with 10 bases between. This CDR3 has 16 residues.

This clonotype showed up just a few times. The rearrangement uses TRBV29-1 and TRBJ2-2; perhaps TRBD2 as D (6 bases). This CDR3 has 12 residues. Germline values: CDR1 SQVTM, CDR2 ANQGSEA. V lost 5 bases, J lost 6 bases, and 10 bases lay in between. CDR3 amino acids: CSVSGGAGELFF. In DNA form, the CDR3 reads TGCAGCGTTTCGGGCGGGGCCGGGGAGCTGTTTTTT.

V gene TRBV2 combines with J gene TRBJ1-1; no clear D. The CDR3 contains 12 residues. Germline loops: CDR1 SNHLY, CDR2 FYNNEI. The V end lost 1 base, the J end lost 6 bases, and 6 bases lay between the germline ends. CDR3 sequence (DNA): TGTGCCAGCAGTGAAGAGGGCGCTGAAGCTTTCTTT. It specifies CASSEEGAEAFF.

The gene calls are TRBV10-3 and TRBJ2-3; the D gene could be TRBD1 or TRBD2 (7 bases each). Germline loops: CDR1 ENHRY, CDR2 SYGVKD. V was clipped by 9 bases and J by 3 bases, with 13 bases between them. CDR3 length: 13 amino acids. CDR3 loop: CAITGEGTDTQYF. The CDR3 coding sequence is TGTGCCATTACAGGGGAGGGAACAGATACGCAGTATTTT.

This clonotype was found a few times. Here the CDR3 DNA reads TGTGCCAGCAGTTTAAGTGTCACGAACACTGAAGCTTTCTTT. It encodes CASSLSVTNTEAFF. J is TRBJ1-1 and V is TRBV12-3 or TRBV12-4; D call uncertain. The length of the CDR3 is 14 residues. Trimming took off 2 bases at V and 1 base at J, with 8 bases between the two ends.

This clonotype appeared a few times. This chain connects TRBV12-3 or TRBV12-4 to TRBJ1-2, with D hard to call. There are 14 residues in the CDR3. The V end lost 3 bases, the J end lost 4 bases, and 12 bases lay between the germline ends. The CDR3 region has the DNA TGTGCCAGCAGTTTGAGTTCAGGTTCCTATGGCTACACCTTC. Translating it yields CASSLSSGSYGYTF.

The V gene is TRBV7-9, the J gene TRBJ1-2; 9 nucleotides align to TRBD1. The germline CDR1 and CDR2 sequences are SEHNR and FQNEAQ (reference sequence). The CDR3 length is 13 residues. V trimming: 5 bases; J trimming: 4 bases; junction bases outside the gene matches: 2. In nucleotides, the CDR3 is TGTGCCAGCAGCCGGGACAGGGTCTATGGCTACACCTTC. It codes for CASSRDRVYGYTF.